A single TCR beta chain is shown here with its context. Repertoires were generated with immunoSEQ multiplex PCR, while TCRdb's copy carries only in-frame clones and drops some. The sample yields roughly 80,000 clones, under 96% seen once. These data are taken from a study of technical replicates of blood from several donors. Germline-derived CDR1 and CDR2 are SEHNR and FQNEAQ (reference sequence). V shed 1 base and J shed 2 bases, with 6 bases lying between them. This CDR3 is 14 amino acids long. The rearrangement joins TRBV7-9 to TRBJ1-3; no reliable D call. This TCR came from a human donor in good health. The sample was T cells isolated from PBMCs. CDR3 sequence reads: CASSLGGTGNTIYF. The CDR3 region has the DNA TGTGCCAGCAGCTTAGGTGGCACTGGAAACACCATATATTTT.